This TCR beta chain was identified in a study of blood T cell repertoires in COVID-19. Whole-study context: The samples span acute and convalescent COVID-19 from the United States, Italy and Spain. T cells, B-cell-depleted T cells, or PBMCs supplied cDNA or gDNA.

In the original processing: It was from reference gene primer amplification that nucleated cell counts were estimated. Sequencing used immunoSEQ multiplex PCR; TCRdb keeps in-frame clones, though not all of them. D and trimming were read from the DNA, whereas the V and J calls and clone size are those reported in that table. This sample has approximately 400,000 clones, with 88% found just once. Sequencing input: peripheral blood. This TCR was sampled from a woman in her forties or fifties with COVID-19, enrolled during active disease.

For the CDR3, the DNA is TGTGCCAGCAGCCCGCGGACAGGGAAGCACACTGAAGCTTTCTTT. Residues: CASSPRTGKHTEAFF. This chain uses TRBV9 with TRBJ1-1; 8 bases align to TRBD1. The CDR3 runs to 15 residues. Germline values: CDR1 SGDLS, CDR2 YYNGEE. The J segment lost 3 bases and the V segment lost 4 bases, leaving 8 bases of the junction unmatched.